This TCR beta chain comes out of a study of T-cell memory formation after mild COVID-19 (dated by TCRdb to 2020 to 2022). About the full investigation: TCR sequence clusters from the two donors were found to be largely donor specific. In a couple of donors, T-cell clones that expanded and contracted after mild COVID-19 were tracked by sequencing TCRalpha and TCRbeta repertoires over time. Two young, previously healthy adult volunteers, one female and one male, were included in the cohort. Here is what the overall study found, with its caveats: From day 15 to 85, contracting clones showed balanced CD4/CD8 phenotypes, whereas a second wave of clones that expanded from day 15 to 37 leaned towards CD4+. SARS-CoV-2 specificity of the second-wave clones peaking on day 37 was not confirmed. The study covered only two mild cases, and larger cohorts including severe cases with pre-infection samples were considered necessary. Contracting CD4+ clones were located mainly in the CM and EM memory subsets, whereas CD8+ clones were found to be enriched in EMRA. The detection of some responding clones in pre-infection memory suggests that pre-existing cross-reactive memory T cells joined the SARS-CoV-2 response.

As to this clonotype: Its antigen is still unknown. No base quality information exists; no much larger clone differs at one position.

Reads for this sample came from an Illumina NovaSeq 6000. TCRalpha and TCRbeta cDNA libraries were built by 5'RACE with constant-segment primers, adding sample barcodes and unique molecular identifiers. RNA was extracted from every sample with Trizol reagent. The libraries were amplified in two PCR steps, and the second step added a second sample barcode and Illumina TruSeq adapters. Sequencing of libraries was performed on an Illumina NovaSeq with 2 x 150 bp paired-end reads. As for the original processing: Demultiplexing of reads and collapsing into UMI-guided consensus sequences were performed with migec v1.2.7. With mixcr v2.1.11, UMI consensuses were aligned to TRA and TRB V and J templates and assembled into clonotypes. Expanded or contracted clonotypes were those called significant by both edgeR and NoisET, with noise models trained on biological replicates. For edgeR calls, the thresholds were a false discovery rate-adjusted p below 0.01 and a log2 fold-change of 1. As an exploratory analysis of dynamics, max-normalized trajectories of the 1000 most abundant clonotypes were examined by PCA with hierarchical clustering. Each responding clone was given a CD4 or CD8 phenotype based on the CD4+ and CD8+ repertoires, which had been sequenced separately. The public reads were quality trimmed at Q25 with fastp and then assembled into clones with MiXCR by TCRdb, keeping productive beta chains. Merged by CDR3 protein, the rows form single entries marked with the most common genes and DNA. None of the V and J calls come from the authors' own analysis; TCRdb made them. The sample profile shows hundreds of thousands of distinct CDR3 sequences; approximately 19% of them were found once. The ten top clones hold 12% of the sample.

Ficoll-Paque density gradient centrifugation was the method used to isolate PBMCs. The CDR3, from cysteine to phenylalanine, totals 15 residues. The DNA shown is the 45-base CDR3, in frame from base 1. CDR1 and CDR2, per the germline V gene, are SGDLS and YYNGEE. At the junction V is shortened by 0 bases and J by 13 bases, with 20 bases in between. Sequencing used PBMCs or a T cell subset sorted from them (not recorded which). The clonotype comes from an adult woman who had mild COVID-19 (a few samples of this study predate the infection). The sample titles of this study are shuffled in the database, so cell type and time point are left out; the donor was told from shared clones. The chain is made from TRBV9 and TRBJ1-5, and perhaps TRBD1 as D gene, on 5 matching bases. The nucleotide sequence reads as follows: TGTGCCAGCAGCGTAGCCTCAGGGCTTGAGGGCCCTCAGCATTTT. Its amino acids are CASSVASGLEGPQHF.